The T cell receptor (beta chain) under discussion was sequenced for a study of T cell repertoires in cytomegalovirus infection. TCRdb reprocessed the reads via MiXCR and lists one record per CDR3 protein. The sample includes about 300,000 distinct CDR3 sequences, about 25% of them seen just once. The CDR3 runs 16 residues. Trimming removed 0 bases at V and 8 bases at J, with 17 bases between. CDR1 and CDR2 (germline): SGHAT, FQNNGV. The TCR originated in a human donor in good health (CMV status not recorded). Some clones in this sample may be carry-over from other donors' samples. The V call is TRBV11-2, the J call TRBJ2-1; D perhaps matches TRBD2 (6 bases). Sequenced material: PBMCs. The DNA for the CDR3 is TGTGCCAGCAGCTTAGATACGGGAGTATTTTTACATGAGCAGTTCTTC. Protein sequence: CASSLDTGVFLHEQFF.